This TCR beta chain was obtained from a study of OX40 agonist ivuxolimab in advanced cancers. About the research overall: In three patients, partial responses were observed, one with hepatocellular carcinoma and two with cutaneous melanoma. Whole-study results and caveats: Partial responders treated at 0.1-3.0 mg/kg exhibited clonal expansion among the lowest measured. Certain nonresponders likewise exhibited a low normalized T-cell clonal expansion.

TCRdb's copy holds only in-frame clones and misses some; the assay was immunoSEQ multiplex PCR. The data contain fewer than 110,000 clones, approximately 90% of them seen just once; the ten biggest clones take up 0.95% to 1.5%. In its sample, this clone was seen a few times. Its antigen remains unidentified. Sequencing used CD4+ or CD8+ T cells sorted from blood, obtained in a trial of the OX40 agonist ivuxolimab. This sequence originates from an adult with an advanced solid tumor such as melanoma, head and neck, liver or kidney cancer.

CDR3 region: CASSLVAGTYNEQFF. In nucleotides, the CDR3 is TGTGCCAGCAGCTTAGTAGCGGGAACCTACAATGAGCAGTTCTTC. The rearrangement uses TRBV7-2 and TRBJ2-1; 8 bases fit TRBD2. J lost 2 bases, V lost 1 base, and 1 base had no gene match. CDR1 is SGHTA and CDR2 is FQGNSA in the germline V gene. The CDR3 is made up of 15 amino acids.